This entry is about one T cell receptor (beta chain). Its antigen remains unidentified. Produced via immunoSEQ multiplex PCR; TCRdb's table is partial and in-frame only. The sample holds 68,000 or so clones, 68% seen once. The sample is drawn from a study of cytotoxic CD8 clonotypes in ibrutinib-treated CLL. Study results and limitations: Baseline clonality exceeded age-matched healthy donors and tracked circulating CD8+ T-cell counts.

V lost 6 bases, J lost 5 bases, and 10 bases stayed unmatched. Germline values: CDR1 MDHEN, CDR2 SYDVKM. This CDR3 is built from 14 residues. The chain recombines TRBV28 with TRBJ2-7, with TRBD1 matching over 7 bases. The receptor's source is a human donor with chronic lymphocytic leukemia. The sample in question was PBMCs, obtained after 12 months of ibrutinib treatment. The CDR3 sequence is CASSFGQASNEQYF. CDR3 in DNA: TGTGCCAGCAGCTTCGGACAGGCAAGCAACGAGCAGTACTTC.